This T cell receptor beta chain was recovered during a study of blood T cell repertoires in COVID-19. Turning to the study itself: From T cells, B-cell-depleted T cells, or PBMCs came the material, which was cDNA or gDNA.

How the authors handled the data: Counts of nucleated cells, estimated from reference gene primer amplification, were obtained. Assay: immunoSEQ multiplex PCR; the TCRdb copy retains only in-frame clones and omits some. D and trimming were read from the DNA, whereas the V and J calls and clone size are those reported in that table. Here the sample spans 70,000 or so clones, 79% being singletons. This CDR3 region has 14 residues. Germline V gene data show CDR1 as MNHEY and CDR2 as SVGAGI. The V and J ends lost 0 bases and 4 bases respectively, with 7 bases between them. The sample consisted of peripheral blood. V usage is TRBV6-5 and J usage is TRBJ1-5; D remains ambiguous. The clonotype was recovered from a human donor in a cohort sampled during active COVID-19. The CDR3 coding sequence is TGTGCCAGCAGTTACTCGAGCGAGAATCAGCCCCAGCATTTT. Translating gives CASSYSSENQPQHF.